These 27 T cell receptor beta chains were all obtained from the same sample, sequenced in a study of CD8+ T cells in alopecia areata. Treatment denoted: oral pan-JAK inhibitor, 5-10 mg twice daily. The authors extracted RNA and reverse transcribed it into cDNA as the sequencing template. TCRdb keeps only in-frame clones here, not all; method: immunoSEQ multiplex PCR. Of about 190,000 clones in the sample, roughly 60% were seen once. The material sequenced was CD4+ T cells sorted from blood, taken at week 24, from a patient treated with tofacitinib. These receptors were obtained from a human donor with alopecia areata.

In its sample, this clone was seen once. The J gene is TRBJ1-2, the V gene TRBV25-1; D possibly corresponds to TRBD1 (5 bases). This CDR3 spans 14 amino acids. Germline assignment: CDR1 MGHDK and CDR2 SYGVNS. V lost 2 bases and J 1 base, leaving 8 bases between the germline ends. The CDR3 here is CASSEGGVNYGYTF. In DNA, the CDR3 is TGTGCCAGCAGTGAAGGGGGGGTTAACTATGGCTACACCTTC.

The gene calls are TRBV6-5 and TRBJ1-4; possibly TRBD1 for D (6 bases). With 10 bases removed from V and 1 base from J, the gap between germline ends came to 13 bases. Germline V lookup: CDR1 MNHEY, CDR2 SVGAGI. The length of the CDR3 is 14 residues. In nucleotides, the CDR3 is TGTGCCACTTCAGGGGTAGGAACTAATGAAAAACTGTTTTTT. Translated: CATSGVGTNEKLFF.

This clone was seen a handful of times. This chain connects TRBV5-1 to TRBJ1-1; D gene uncertain. There are 14 residues in the CDR3. The V gene lost 0 bases and the J gene lost 2 bases, with 8 bases spanning the gap. Germline lookup yields CDR1 SGHRS and CDR2 YFSETQ. The CDR3 sequence: CASSLDRRNTEAFF. CDR3 DNA sequence: TGCGCCAGCAGCTTGGACAGACGAAACACTGAAGCTTTCTTT.

The chain uses TRBV4-2 and TRBJ2-2; 12 bases match TRBD2. This CDR3 is 18 amino acids long. V trimming: 1 base; J trimming: 0 bases; junction bases outside the gene matches: 3. Germline CDR1 and CDR2: LGHNA and YNFKEQ. The CDR3, as DNA: TGTGCCAGCAGCCAAGGGGCTAGCGGGGGGGCGAACACCGGGGAGCTGTTTTTT. It specifies CASSQGASGGANTGELFF.

The chain combines TRBV30 with TRBJ1-6; D uncertain. This CDR3 region has 14 residues. The germline V and J ends were trimmed by 4 bases and 5 bases, with 12 bases remaining between them. Germline V lookup: CDR1 GTSNPN, CDR2 SVGIG (reference sequence). For the CDR3, the DNA is TGTGCCTGGAACCAGGCAAAAGATAATTCACCCCTCCACTTT. This translates into CAWNQAKDNSPLHF.

The CDR3 region has the DNA TGCGCCAGCAGCTTGGGGGGGTTAGACACTGAAGCTTTCTTT. Its translation is CASSLGGLDTEAFF. This rearrangement joins TRBV5-1 to TRBJ1-1, with a possible D match to TRBD1 (5 bases). V lost 0 bases and J lost 3, with 9 bases in between. The germline V gene encodes CDR1 SGHRS and CDR2 YFSETQ. CDR3 size: 14 residues.

The table lists this clone with a few counts. The chain combines TRBV6-5 with TRBJ2-3; D unclear. CDR1 and CDR2 from the germline V gene are MNHEY and SVGAGI. This CDR3 is 13 amino acids long. Trimming stripped 10 bases from V and 6 bases from J, with 17 bases between. The DNA of the CDR3 is TGTGCCATCATGGGGATAGCCGGGGATACGCAGTATTTT. Protein sequence: CAIMGIAGDTQYF.

The CDR3 here is CAWFQENTEAFF. For the CDR3, the DNA is TGTGCCTGGTTCCAGGAGAACACTGAAGCTTTCTTT. The V gene is TRBV30, the J gene TRBJ1-1, with D uncertain. Germline-derived CDR1 and CDR2 are GTSNPN and SVGIG (reference sequence). Trimming cost V 5 bases and J 1 base, with 8 bases left between them. The CDR3 consists of 12 residues.

The chain links TRBV29-1 to TRBJ2-1; D is uncertain. Trimming cost V 7 bases and J 5 bases, with 9 bases left between them. The CDR3 consists of 11 residues. The germline V gene encodes CDR1 SQVTM and CDR2 ANQGSEA. Here the CDR3 reads CSAVIDNEQFF. The CDR3 bases are TGCAGCGCAGTGATAGACAATGAGCAGTTCTTC.

Notes on this clone: Different DNA sequences within this sample yield the same CDR3. This rearrangement joins TRBV29-1 to TRBJ2-4, with unresolved D. Trimming pared 3 bases from V and 0 bases from J, leaving 6 bases between. The CDR3 spans 13 residues. CDR1 is SQVTM and CDR2 is ANQGSEA in the germline V gene. In nucleotides, the CDR3 is TGCAGCGTTGAGGGTCTAGCCAAAAACATTCAGTACTTC. Protein product: CSVEGLAKNIQYF.

The gene calls are TRBV30 and TRBJ1-6; TRBD1 matches at 8 bases. The germline gives CDR1 GTSNPN, CDR2 SVGIG (reference sequence). J was trimmed by 9 bases and V by 7 bases; bases with no gene match: 17. CDR3 length: 16 residues. The CDR3 loop is CASSTGTGVTGSPLHF. The CDR3 DNA reads as TGTGCCTCCTCCACCGGGACAGGAGTGACGGGTTCACCCCTCCACTTT.

A few counts support this clone. This chain connects TRBV19 to TRBJ1-1; perhaps TRBD1 as D (6 bases). The CDR3 totals 14 residues. Germline CDR1 and CDR2: LNHDA and SQIVND (reference sequence). V was trimmed by 9 bases and J by 4 bases, leaving 18 bases between them. CDR3 sequence: CASAVGGATTEAFF. The CDR3 DNA is TGTGCCAGCGCCGTGGGGGGCGCGACCACTGAAGCTTTCTTT.

As regards this clone: This CDR3 fails to terminate in the conserved phenylalanine or tryptophan, so it likely reflects a read error. This rearrangement joins TRBV30 to TRBJ1-2; no definite D call. CDR3 length equals 11 residues. Trimming took 2 bases from V and 8 from J, leaving 9 bases between them. CDR1 and CDR2 from the germline V gene are GTSNPN and SVGIG (reference sequence). The CDR3 sequence: CAWSQGSGYTL. DNA for the CDR3: TGTGCCTGGAGTCAAGGGTCCGGCTACACCCTC.

V and J are TRBV30 and TRBJ1-1; D may be TRBD1 (6 bases). The CDR3 contains 12 residues. The V end was cut by 4 bases, the J end by 7 bases, with 13 bases between. The germline V gene has CDR1 GTSNPN and CDR2 SVGIG (reference sequence). CDR3 sequence reads: CAWKRGLGEAFF. CDR3 coding DNA: TGTGCCTGGAAACGGGGGCTGGGTGAAGCTTTCTTT. Variable domain in full (rest from reference TRBV30 and TRBJ1-1): SQTIHQWPATLVQPVGSPLSLECTVEGTSNPNLYWYRQAAGRGLQLLFYSVGIGQISSEVPQNLSASRPQDRQFILSSKKLLLSDSGFYLCAWKRGLGEAFFGQGTRLTVV.

V is TRBV29-1 and J is TRBJ1-4, with D uncertain. This CDR3 is 13 amino acids long. Trimming took 4 bases from V and 8 from J, leaving 14 bases between them. The germline V gene encodes CDR1 SQVTM and CDR2 ANQGSEA. The chain's CDR3 is CSVGPSPGEKLFF. In nucleotides, the CDR3 is TGCAGCGTTGGCCCCTCACCGGGGGAAAAACTGTTTTTT.

The CDR3 reads CASSPENNLYGYTF. DNA of the CDR3: TGTGCCAGCTCACCGGAGAACAACCTCTATGGCTACACCTTC. This rearrangement joins TRBV18 to TRBJ1-2; D remains unclear. V lost 3 bases and J lost 4, with 12 bases in between. Per germline, CDR1 KGHSH and CDR2 LQKENI. The CDR3 sequence is 14 residues long.

The gene calls are TRBV29-1 and TRBJ2-3; 8 bases match TRBD1. The CDR3 totals 15 residues. The trim removed 6 bases at V and 7 bases at J, leaving 15 bases unmatched. Germline CDR1 and CDR2: SQVTM and ANQGSEA. CDR3 DNA sequence: TGCAGCGTGGGGTCAGGGGGCTCCCGCTCTCATACGCAGTATTTT. Its protein is CSVGSGGSRSHTQYF.

J is TRBJ1-6 and V is TRBV7-2; TRBD1 is a possible D gene (6 bases). Looked up from germline, CDR1 is SGHTA and CDR2 is FQGNSA. CDR3 length: 14 amino acids. The ends were cut back, 5 bases at V and 6 bases at J, with 11 bases in the middle. CDR3 residues: CASSRQESNSPLHF. The CDR3 DNA sequence: TGTGCCAGCAGCAGACAGGAGTCTAATTCACCCCTCCACTTT.

The chain uses TRBV5-1 and TRBJ2-2; D remains unclear. Trimming removed 2 bases at V and 8 bases at J, with 13 bases between. This CDR3 is built from 14 residues. The germline V gene has CDR1 SGHRS and CDR2 YFSETQ. This chain's CDR3 is CASSFPDPTGELFF. In DNA form, the CDR3 reads TGCGCCAGCAGCTTCCCGGACCCTACTGGGGAGCTGTTTTTT.

The chain combines TRBV11-2 with TRBJ2-1; D call uncertain. The V gene's germline CDR1 is SGHAT and CDR2 FQNNGV. CDR3 length: 11 amino acids. V was shortened by 5 bases and J by 5 bases, with 4 bases between the two germline ends. The CDR3 is CASSLNNEQFF. CDR3 bases: TGTGCCAGCAGCCTTAACAATGAGCAGTTCTTC.

This clone was detected a few times. CDR3 nucleotide sequence: TGCAGCGGGAGGACAGGGGGCGGTTCCGATGGCTACACCTTC. Translating gives CSGRTGGGSDGYTF. The chain employs TRBV29-1 and TRBJ1-2; 11 bases are shared with TRBD1. V trimming: 7 bases; J trimming: 6 bases; junction bases outside the gene matches: 10. The CDR3 contains 14 residues. Germline V gives CDR1 SQVTM, CDR2 ANQGSEA.

A word on this clone: Other DNA sequences in this sample translate to the same CDR3. The gene calls are TRBV30 and TRBJ1-5; maybe TRBD1 (5 bases). The V gene's germline CDR1 is GTSNPN and CDR2 SVGIG (reference sequence). V was cut by 2 bases and J by 4 bases, with 9 bases left in between. CDR3 size: 13 residues. The CDR3, as DNA: TGTGCCTGGAGTAGGGCAGGGAATCAGCCCCAGCATTTT. This encodes CAWSRAGNQPQHF.

The chain is built from TRBV25-1 and TRBJ2-3; D is unclear. The CDR3 extends over 13 amino acids. Germline V CDR1 and CDR2: MGHDK, SYGVNS. V was shortened by 5 bases and J by 5 bases, with 11 bases between the two germline ends. The CDR3 here is CASSSVLGDTQYF. The CDR3 coding sequence is TGTGCCAGCAGTAGCGTTTTAGGAGATACGCAGTATTTT. The entire variable domain, with the rest obtained from reference TRBV25-1 and TRBJ2-3, is as follows: EADIYQTPRYLVIGTGKKITLECSQTMGHDKMYWYQQDPGMELHLIHYSYGVNSTEKGDLSSESTVSRIRTEHFPLTLESARPSHTSQYLCASSSVLGDTQYFGPGTRLTVL.

This chain links TRBV30 with TRBJ1-1; 8 nucleotides align to TRBD1. The CDR3 is made up of 15 amino acids. Per germline, CDR1 GTSNPN and CDR2 SVGIG (reference sequence). The V segment lost 2 bases and the J segment 1 base; nucleotides outside the gene matches: 6. The CDR3 DNA follows: TGTGCCTGGAGTTTCACCGGGACAGGGAACACTGAAGCTTTCTTT. Protein sequence: CAWSFTGTGNTEAFF. Full variable domain (missing parts from reference TRBV30 and TRBJ1-1): SQTIHQWPATLVQPVGSPLSLECTVEGTSNPNLYWYRQAAGRGLQLLFYSVGIGQISSEVPQNLSASRPQDRQFILSSKKLLLSDSGFYLCAWSFTGTGNTEAFFGQGTRLTVV.

The chain links TRBV6-5 to TRBJ2-5; D is possibly TRBD1 or TRBD2 (5 bases each). This CDR3 is built from 12 residues. Germline V gene data show CDR1 as MNHEY and CDR2 as SVGAGI. V was cut by 8 bases and J by 5 bases, with 12 bases left in between. CDR3 in DNA: TGTGCCAGCGGGGGAGTCCAGGAGACCCAGTACTTC. As protein: CASGGVQETQYF.

This chain joins TRBV30 and TRBJ1-2; 8 nucleotides align to TRBD1. The V gene end was trimmed by 1 base and the J gene end by 4 bases; junction bases not matched to a gene: 8. The CDR3 is 15 residues long. CDR1 GTSNPN and CDR2 SVGIG come from the germline V gene (reference sequence). The CDR3 loop reads CAWSGDRLGSYGYTF. The CDR3 DNA sequence: TGTGCCTGGAGTGGGGACAGGTTGGGCTCCTATGGCTACACCTTC.

The rearrangement uses TRBV25-1 and TRBJ2-5, with 10 bases fitting TRBD1. The CDR3 sequence is 15 residues long. J was trimmed by 7 bases and V by 3 bases; bases with no gene match: 8. Germline V gene lookup returns CDR1 MGHDK and CDR2 SYGVNS. CDR3 nucleotide sequence: TGTGCCAGCAGTGAGTCTTTGACAGGGGGCGGGACCCAGTACTTC. The encoded protein is CASSESLTGGGTQYF. Variable domain in full (rest from reference TRBV25-1 and TRBJ2-5): EADIYQTPRYLVIGTGKKITLECSQTMGHDKMYWYQQDPGMELHLIHYSYGVNSTEKGDLSSESTVSRIRTEHFPLTLESARPSHTSQYLCASSESLTGGGTQYFGPGTRLLVL.